The sequence of this T cell receptor beta chain was determined in a study of cytomegalovirus exposure and HLA in healthy donors. At sampling all donors were nominally healthy, likely with unrecorded immune exposures. Researchers ran the PCR with 60 Vbeta and 13 Jbeta primers. TCRdb's copy holds only in-frame clones and misses some; the assay was immunoSEQ multiplex PCR. The sample lists 100,000 or so clones; roughly 75% were seen once. The CDR3 runs to 14 residues. J gave up 1 base and V 4 bases, and 3 bases lay outside the gene matches. From germline, CDR1 is SEHNR and CDR2 FQNEAQ (reference sequence). In the case of this clone: Its antigen is not known.

Study outcomes and limitations: Reportedly, TCR beta sequences accurately predicted HLA-A and HLA-B alleles in most subjects. Among donors in an Asian-associated ancestry cluster, a later analysis reportedly found fewer N-insertions than the approximately 670-donor mean. Upon later analysis, HLA-associated TCR beta chains proved more clonally expanded than other, equally common chains.

The chain recombines TRBV7-9 with TRBJ2-7; 8 nucleotides match TRBD2. What was sequenced was PBMCs. The receptor was isolated from a woman aged 18-35 years in good health and CMV-seropositive. The CDR3 loop is CASSSERESYEQYF. The CDR3 DNA reads TGTGCCAGCAGCTCCGAGCGGGAGTCCTACGAGCAGTACTTC.